This paragraph covers one T cell receptor beta chain sequence. 60 Vbeta and 13 Jbeta primers were used in PCR. Authors' methods: Later work found 65 million to 85 million unique TCR beta chains, with about 10 million shared. Method: immunoSEQ multiplex PCR; TCRdb's copy keeps in-frame clones and lacks some. V and J calls and clone size follow that table, whereas D and trimming were derived from the DNA. The profile shows 150,000 to 200,000 clones, roughly 80% of them singletons. Every donor was a healthy person donating bone marrow. Donors were nominally healthy when sampled, though unrecorded immune exposures were likely. The CDR3 is 11 residues long. Trimming left V 5 bases short and J 8 bases short, with 9 bases between. Per the germline V gene, CDR1 is DFQATT and CDR2 is SNEGSKA (reference sequence). The data belong to a study of cytomegalovirus exposure and HLA in healthy donors.

This sequence originates from a woman aged 45-65 years in good health and CMV-seropositive. The sample consisted of PBMCs. The chain joins TRBV20-1 to TRBJ2-2; D ambiguous. CDR3 bases: TGCAGTGCTCTACTGACAGGGGAGCTGTTTTTT. As protein: CSALLTGELFF.